This TCR beta chain appears in the sequencing data of a study of read filtering for tumor transcriptome and immune sequencing. Ten or more counts support this clonotype. Per the germline V gene, CDR1 is MDHEN and CDR2 is SYDVKM. V lost 5 bases, J lost 4 bases, and 6 bases stayed unmatched. This CDR3 contains 15 residues. The library was built from around 0.4 ug RNA with molecular barcoded adaptors for alpha/delta and beta/gamma chains. TCRdb itself ran the reads through MiXCR, one entry per CDR3 protein. The sample lists roughly 49,000 distinct CDR3 sequences, around 21% occurring once. This receptor was obtained from a donor aged 40 or over with multiple myeloma. The sample comprised a population of CD138-negative cells sorted from bone marrow. This rearrangement joins TRBV28 to TRBJ2-7; 12 bases agree with TRBD2. CDR3 residues: CASSVTSGRIYEQYF. CDR3 bases: TGTGCCAGCAGTGTGACTAGCGGGAGAATATACGAGCAGTACTTC.